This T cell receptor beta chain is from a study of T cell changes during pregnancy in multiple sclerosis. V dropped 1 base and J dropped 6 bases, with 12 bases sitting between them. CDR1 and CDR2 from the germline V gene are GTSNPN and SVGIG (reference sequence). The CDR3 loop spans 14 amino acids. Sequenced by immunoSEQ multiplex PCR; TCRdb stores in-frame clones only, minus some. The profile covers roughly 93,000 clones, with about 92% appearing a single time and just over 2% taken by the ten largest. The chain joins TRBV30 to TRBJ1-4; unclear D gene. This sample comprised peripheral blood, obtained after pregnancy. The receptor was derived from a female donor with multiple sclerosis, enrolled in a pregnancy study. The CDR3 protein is CAWSGRAWDEKLFF. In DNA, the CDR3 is TGTGCCTGGAGTGGGAGGGCGTGGGATGAAAAACTGTTTTTT.